This TCR beta chain originates from a study of blood T cell repertoires in COVID-19. As for the study in general: Acute-phase and convalescent COVID-19 samples originated in the United States, Italy and Spain. PBMCs, B-cell-depleted T cells, or T cells were the source of the cDNA or gDNA that made up the material.

V lost 5 bases and J lost 0, with 11 bases in between. Germline assignment: CDR1 SQVTM and CDR2 ANQGSEA. The CDR3 length is 14 residues. Seattle patients were enrolled while actively infected and followed longitudinally. In the original processing: It was from reference gene primer amplification that nucleated cell counts were estimated. Repertoires were generated with immunoSEQ multiplex PCR, while TCRdb's copy carries only in-frame clones and drops some. Clone size and the V and J calls come from that table; the DNA yielded D and trimming. The sample has a few hundred thousand clones, around 89% seen once; the top ten hold about 2%.

The sample was peripheral blood. The V call is TRBV29-1, the J call TRBJ1-5, with unresolved D. The TCR was taken from a woman aged 55-70 years with COVID-19, enrolled during active disease. CDR3 sequence reads: CSVKSQDSNQPQHF. DNA of the CDR3: TGCAGCGTTAAGAGTCAAGATAGCAATCAGCCCCAGCATTTT. The full variable domain, its missing parts supplied by reference TRBV29-1 and TRBJ1-5, is SAVISQKPSRDICQRGTSLTIQCQVDSQVTMMFWYRQQPGQSLTLIATANQGSEATYESGFVIDKFPISRPNLTFSTLTVSNMSPEDSSIYLCSVKSQDSNQPQHFGDGTRLSIL.